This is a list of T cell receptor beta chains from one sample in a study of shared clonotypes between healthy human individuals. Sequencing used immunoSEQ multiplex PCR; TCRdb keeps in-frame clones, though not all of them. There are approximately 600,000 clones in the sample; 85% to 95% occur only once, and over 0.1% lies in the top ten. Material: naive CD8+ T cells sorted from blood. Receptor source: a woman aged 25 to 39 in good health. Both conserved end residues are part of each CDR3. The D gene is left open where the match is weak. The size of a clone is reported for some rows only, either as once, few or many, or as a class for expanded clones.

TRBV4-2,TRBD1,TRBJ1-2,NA,TGTGCCAGCAGCCCGGAATCGCTGGATTTCGGCCTCGTAGGACAGGAGGATGGCTACACCTTC,CASSPESLDFGLVGQEDGYTF
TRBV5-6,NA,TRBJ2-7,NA,TGTGCCAGTTCGGACTACCTTCTTCTCTACGAGCAGTACTTC,CASSDYLLLYEQYF
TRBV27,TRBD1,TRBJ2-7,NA,TGTGCCAGCAGTCCCCCAGGGGGCGTTCCGGGCGAGCAGTACTTC,CASSPPGGVPGEQYF
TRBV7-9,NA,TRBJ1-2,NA,TGTGCCAGCAGCGGCCCGGGGGGGCCGAATGGCTACACCTTC,CASSGPGGPNGYTF
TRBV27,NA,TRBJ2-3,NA,TGTGCCAGCAGTTTAAGCACAGATACGCAGTATTTT,CASSLSTDTQYF
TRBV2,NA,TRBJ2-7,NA,TGTGCCAGCAGTCAGGGGACGGCAACCCCTGGGGAGCAGTACTTC,CASSQGTATPGEQYF
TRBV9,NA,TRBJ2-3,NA,TGTGCCAGCAGCGGGGACGATACGCAGTATTTT,CASSGDDTQYF
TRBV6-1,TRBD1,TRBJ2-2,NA,TGTGCCAGCAGTGACGCGGGACAGGCGAACACCGGGGAGCTGTTTTTT,CASSDAGQANTGELFF
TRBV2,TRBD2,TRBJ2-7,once,TGTGCCAGCAGTGAGGGACTAGCGGGAGGATTGTACGAGCAGTACTTC,CASSEGLAGGLYEQYF
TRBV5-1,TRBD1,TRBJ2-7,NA,TGCGCCAGCAGCTTGGACAGGGGGCTCTCCTACGAGCAGTACTTC,CASSLDRGLSYEQYF
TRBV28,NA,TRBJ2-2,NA,TGTGCCAGCAGTTTACTTGACCCCCCAGGCACCGGGGAGCTGTTTTTT,CASSLLDPPGTGELFF
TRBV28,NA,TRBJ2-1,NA,TGTGCCAGCAGTTTCCCGTACAATGAGCAGTTCTTC,CASSFPYNEQFF
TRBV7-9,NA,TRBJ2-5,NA,TGTGCCAGCACCACCCCGGAAGAGACCCAGTACTTC,CASTTPEETQYF
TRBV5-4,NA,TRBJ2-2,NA,TGTGCCAGCAGCTCCATGACCGGGGAGCTGTTTTTT,CASSSMTGELFF
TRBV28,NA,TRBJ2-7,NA,TGTGCCAGCAATCTACTCCAGGGTCCTTTCAACGAGCAGTACTTC,CASNLLQGPFNEQYF
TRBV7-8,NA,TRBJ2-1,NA,TGTGCCAGCAGCTCGCCGGGAGCACATCCCTACAATGAGCAGTTCTTC,CASSSPGAHPYNEQFF
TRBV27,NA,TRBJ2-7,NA,TGTGCCAGCAGTTCCAAAGGCCCTTTCCAGTACTTC,CASSSKGPFQYF
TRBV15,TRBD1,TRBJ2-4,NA,TGTGCCACCAGCGGCGGTAGGGGGCTAGCCAAAAACATTCAGTACTTC,CATSGGRGLAKNIQYF
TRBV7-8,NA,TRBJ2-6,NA,TGTGCCAGCAGCTCGGGAGAGGTCTCTGGGGCCAACGTCCTGACTTTC,CASSSGEVSGANVLTF
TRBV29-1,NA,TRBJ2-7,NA,TGCAGCGTGTCCGACAGTACCTACGAGCAGTACTTC,CSVSDSTYEQYF
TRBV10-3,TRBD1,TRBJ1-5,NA,TGTGCCATCAGTGAGTCGGGGACAGGGCATAGCAATCAGCCCCAGCATTTT,CAISESGTGHSNQPQHF
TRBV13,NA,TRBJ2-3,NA,TGTGCCAGTTCCGCCGCAGATACGCAGTATTTT,CASSAADTQYF
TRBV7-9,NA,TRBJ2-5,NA,TGTGCCAGCAGCTTAGAGGGTTGGGGAGAGACCCAGTACTTC,CASSLEGWGETQYF
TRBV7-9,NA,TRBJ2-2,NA,TGTGCCAGCAGCTTTTTTGTGAGACTAACCACCGGGGAGCTGTTTTTT,CASSFFVRLTTGELFF
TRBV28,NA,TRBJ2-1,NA,TGTGCCAGCAGTTTTTCAGGGAACTCCTACAATGAGCAGTTCTTC,CASSFSGNSYNEQFF
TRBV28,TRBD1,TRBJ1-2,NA,TGTGCCAGCAGCCCGACAGGGAACTATGGCTACACCTTC,CASSPTGNYGYTF
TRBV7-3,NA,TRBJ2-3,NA,TGTGCCAGCAGCTTAGTTCATGGGACCACAGATACGCAGTATTTT,CASSLVHGTTDTQYF
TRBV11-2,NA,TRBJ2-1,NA,TGTGCCAGCAGCTTAAGGACAGGGCGGCGGGAGGGCTACAATGAGCAGTTCTTC,CASSLRTGRREGYNEQFF
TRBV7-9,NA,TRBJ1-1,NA,TGTGCCAGCACCGGACAGTTTGCGGGTAAAACTCCTGAAGCTTTCTTT,CASTGQFAGKTPEAFF
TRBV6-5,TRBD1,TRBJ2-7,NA,TGTGCCACACAGGGGGCGGTACACGAGCAGTACTTC,CATQGAVHEQYF
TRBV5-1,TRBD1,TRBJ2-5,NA,TGCGCCAGCAGCTGGATGGGACAGGGGGCAGAGACCCAGTACTTC,CASSWMGQGAETQYF
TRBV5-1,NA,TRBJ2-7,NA,TGCGCCAGCAGCTTGGAGGGCGGATACCTCGGCAACGAGCAGTACTTC,CASSLEGGYLGNEQYF
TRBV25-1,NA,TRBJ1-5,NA,TGTGCCAGCAGTGAATTTGGGCAGAATCAGCCCCAGCATTTT,CASSEFGQNQPQHF
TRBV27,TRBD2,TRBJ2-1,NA,TGTGCCAGCAGTTTGAGGCTAGCGGCTTACAATGAGCAGTTCTTC,CASSLRLAAYNEQFF
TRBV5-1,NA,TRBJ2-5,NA,TGCGCCAGCAGCTTGGCCTCCTATAGCGTCCAAGAGACCCAGTACTTC,CASSLASYSVQETQYF
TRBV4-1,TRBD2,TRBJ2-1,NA,TGCGCCAGCAGCCAAGATTGGGCTAGCGGTTCCTACAATGAGCAGTTCTTC,CASSQDWASGSYNEQFF
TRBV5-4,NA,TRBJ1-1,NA,TGTGCCAGCAAAACGGCGGGTGGGGGAACTGAAGCTTTCTTT,CASKTAGGGTEAFF
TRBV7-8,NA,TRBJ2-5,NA,TGTGCCAGCAGCTTAGACTTTAGGAGCCAAGAGACCCAGTACTTC,CASSLDFRSQETQYF
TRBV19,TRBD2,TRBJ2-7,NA,TGTGCCAGTAGTACACTAGCGGGCCGATACGAGCAGTACTTC,CASSTLAGRYEQYF
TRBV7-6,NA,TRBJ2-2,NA,TGTGCCAGCAGCTTAGAGGCCCCCAGATGGGGAAACACCGGGGAGCTGTTTTTT,CASSLEAPRWGNTGELFF
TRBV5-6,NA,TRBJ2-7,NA,TGTGCCAGCAGCTTTCCCGAAAGGGACTACGAGCAGTACTTC,CASSFPERDYEQYF